The 19 T cell receptor beta chains below all came from one sample that was sequenced in a study of blood T cell repertoires in COVID-19. TCRdb's table, derived via immunoSEQ multiplex PCR, lists solely in-frame clones and lacks some. The profile shows about 59,000 clones, 70% to 85% of them singletons. Specimen: peripheral blood. The source of these receptors is a man aged 55 to 70 with acute or convalescent COVID-19.

This chain links TRBV6-2 or TRBV6-3 with TRBJ2-6, with 8 nucleotides matching TRBD2. This CDR3 contains 19 residues. Germline V lookup: CDR1 MNHEY, CDR2 SVGEGT. V shed 6 bases, J shed 3 bases, and the junction held 16 bases outside the gene matches. DNA of the CDR3: TGTGCCAGCAGCTGGGATAGCGGGATCCGTAGGGGTGGGGCCAACGTCCTGACTTTC. This sequence encodes CASSWDSGIRRGGANVLTF.

The V gene is TRBV19, the J gene TRBJ1-5; D ambiguous. The V gene lost 3 bases and the J gene lost 5 bases, with 8 bases spanning the gap. The CDR3 length is 13 residues. Germline-derived CDR1 and CDR2 are LNHDA and SQIVND (reference sequence). CDR3 loop: CASSMEFYQPQHF. CDR3 DNA: TGTGCCAGTAGTATGGAGTTTTATCAGCCCCAGCATTTT.

CDR3 nucleotide sequence: TGTGCCAGCAGCCGCAGGACAGGGGGTGGTCAGCCCCAGCATTTT. Translated: CASSRRTGGGQPQHF. The chain uses TRBV28 and TRBJ1-5; 10 bases are a match to TRBD1. Germline values: CDR1 MDHEN, CDR2 SYDVKM. This CDR3 is built from 15 residues. After removal of 6 bases from V and 6 bases from J, the junction contained 8 bases not matched to a gene.

This clone was seen just once. The V call is TRBV7-8, the J call TRBJ2-1; the match to TRBD2 covers 9 bases. V gave up 0 bases and J gave up 5 bases; unmatched junction bases: 5. The CDR3 runs 16 residues. Germline V gene sequence: CDR1 SGHVS, CDR2 FQNEAQ. The CDR3 here is CASSLAGLANHNEQFF. CDR3 sequence (DNA): TGTGCCAGCAGCTTAGCGGGACTAGCAAATCACAATGAGCAGTTCTTC.

The chain joins TRBV7-9 to TRBJ2-1; TRBD2 agrees at 9 bases. The CDR3 length is 16 residues. Trimming cost V 5 bases and J 7 bases; bases outside gene matches: 12. Per germline, CDR1 SEHNR and CDR2 FQNEAQ (reference sequence). The chain's CDR3 is CASSPRNVAGDNEQFF. CDR3 DNA sequence: TGTGCCAGCAGCCCCAGAAACGTAGCGGGAGATAATGAGCAGTTCTTC.

V usage is TRBV6-5 and J usage is TRBJ2-3; 7 bases align to TRBD2. Germline V gives CDR1 MNHEY, CDR2 SVGAGI. The CDR3 is made up of 15 amino acids. J was trimmed by 4 bases and V by 2 bases; bases with no gene match: 6. CDR3 in DNA: TGTGCCAGCAGTTACGAAGCGGGAAACGCAGATACGCAGTATTTT. Its translation: CASSYEAGNADTQYF.

V gene TRBV14 combines with J gene TRBJ2-1; tentative D call: TRBD2 (7 bases). Germline V lookup: CDR1 SGHDN, CDR2 FVKESK. The V and J ends lost 0 bases and 4 bases respectively, with 16 bases between them. CDR3 size: 17 residues. Here the CDR3 reads CASSQDGGGGAYNEQFF. The CDR3 nucleotides are TGTGCCAGCAGCCAAGATGGTGGGGGGGGCGCGTACAATGAGCAGTTCTTC.

This sequence joins TRBV6-5 and TRBJ1-3, with D perhaps matching TRBD1 (5 bases). Trimming pared 0 bases from V and 2 bases from J, leaving 5 bases between. Germline V gene lookup returns CDR1 MNHEY and CDR2 SVGAGI. The CDR3 contains 14 residues. The CDR3 spells CASSYSGPGNTIYF. The CDR3 DNA reads as TGTGCCAGCAGTTACTCGGGGCCTGGAAACACCATATATTTT.

This chain links TRBV2 with TRBJ2-6, with 8 bases that match TRBD1. With V trimmed by 4 bases and J by 4 bases, 6 bases remained unmatched. This CDR3 region has 16 residues. From germline, CDR1 is SNHLY and CDR2 FYNNEI. The CDR3 DNA reads as TGTGCCAGCAGTGCAACAGGGGGACGAGGGGCCAACGTCCTGACTTTC. Translation: CASSATGGRGANVLTF.

The chain recombines TRBV4-3 with TRBJ2-2; D is ambiguous. The germline V gene encodes CDR1 LGHNA and CDR2 YSLEER. This CDR3 comprises 12 residues. Trimming took 4 bases from V and 3 from J, leaving 3 bases between them. CDR3 DNA sequence: TGCGCCAGCAGCCCCTACACCGGGGAGCTGTTTTTT. Encoded protein: CASSPYTGELFF.

V usage is TRBV19 and J usage is TRBJ1-5; D gene uncertain. Germline V gene lookup returns CDR1 LNHDA and CDR2 SQIVND (reference sequence). Trimming cost V 8 bases and J 6 bases, with 17 bases left between them. The CDR3 spans 14 residues. The CDR3 here is CASRWRAGSQPQHF. The CDR3 nucleotides read TGTGCCAGTCGATGGCGGGCCGGGTCTCAGCCCCAGCATTTT. Supplemented by reference TRBV19 and TRBJ1-5, the full variable domain reads DGGITQSPKYLFRKEGQNVTLSCEQNLNHDAMYWYRQDPGQGLRLIYYSQIVNDFQKGDIAEGYSVSREKKESFPLTVTSAQKNPTAFYLCASRWRAGSQPQHFGDGTRLSIL.

The chain joins TRBV27 to TRBJ2-1, with 9 bases that match TRBD2. The CDR3 spans 14 residues. Looked up from germline, CDR1 is MNHEY and CDR2 is SMNVEV (reference sequence). V lost 11 bases to trimming and J lost 4 bases; unmatched junction nucleotides: 9. The CDR3 spells CAAAGGFHYNEQFF. CDR3 nucleotides: TGTGCCGCAGCGGGGGGCTTCCATTACAATGAGCAGTTCTTC.

This clone was counted a single time. V and J are TRBV24-1 and TRBJ2-3, with D hard to call. CDR1 and CDR2 (germline): KGHDR, SFDVKD. The CDR3 loop spans 13 amino acids. The V and J ends lost 7 bases and 4 bases respectively, with 11 bases between them. In nucleotides, the CDR3 is TGTGCCACCAGGCGGAATGGCCCAGATACGCAGTATTTT. It codes for CATRRNGPDTQYF.

This chain uses TRBV28 with TRBJ2-1, with D perhaps TRBD2 (6 bases). The V end lost 1 base, the J end lost 4 bases, and 14 bases lay between the germline ends. CDR3 size: 16 residues. The germline CDR1 and CDR2 sequences are MDHEN and SYDVKM. CDR3 bases: TGTGCCAGCAGTTTATTAGCGCCAGGGACTTACAATGAGCAGTTCTTC. This gives the protein CASSLLAPGTYNEQFF.

The V and J genes are TRBV9 and TRBJ2-1; 11 positions agree with TRBD2. CDR3 length: 17 residues. Germline V CDR1 and CDR2: SGDLS, YYNGEE. V was pared by 4 bases and J by 0 bases, with 6 bases of the junction left unmatched. The CDR3 loop reads CASSRTSGGPSYNEQFF. CDR3 DNA sequence: TGTGCCAGCAGCCGTACTAGCGGGGGTCCCTCCTACAATGAGCAGTTCTTC.

In DNA form, the CDR3 reads TGTGCCAGCAGCCAACAGACAGGCACAGATACGCAGTATTTT. Translating it yields CASSQQTGTDTQYF. The gene calls are TRBV14 and TRBJ2-3; possibly TRBD1 for D (5 bases). The CDR3 length is 14 residues. Germline V gene lookup returns CDR1 SGHDN and CDR2 FVKESK. V was clipped by 2 bases and J by 1 base, with 7 bases between them.

This clone was found once. The chain employs TRBV7-3 and TRBJ2-1; tentative D call: TRBD2 (6 bases). The CDR3 runs to 14 residues. CDR1 is SGHTA and CDR2 is FQGTGA in the germline V gene. V was trimmed by 3 bases and J by 7 bases, leaving 13 bases between them. CDR3 amino acids: CASSFNDGRNEQFF. In nucleotides, the CDR3 is TGTGCCAGCAGCTTTAATGACGGGAGAAATGAGCAGTTCTTC. Together with reference TRBV7-3 and TRBJ2-1, the CDR3 gives the full variable domain: GAGVSQTPSNKVTEKGKYVELRCDPISGHTALYWYRQSLGQGPEFLIYFQGTGAADDSGLPNDRFFAVRPEGSVSTLKIQRTERGDSAVYLCASSFNDGRNEQFFGPGTRLTVL.

The rearrangement links TRBV2 to TRBJ1-1; D not resolved. CDR1 and CDR2 from the germline V gene are SNHLY and FYNNEI. This CDR3 comprises 13 residues. V lost 7 bases, J lost 2 bases, and 11 bases lay in between. The CDR3 region has the DNA TGTGCCAGCACCACGGACTTTAACACTGAAGCTTTCTTT. Translating it yields CASTTDFNTEAFF.

This rearrangement joins TRBV5-1 to TRBJ1-2; TRBD1 matches 9 bases. J was trimmed by 8 bases and V by 0 bases; bases with no gene match: 5. The V gene's germline CDR1 is SGHRS and CDR2 YFSETQ. This CDR3 region has 14 residues. CDR3 DNA sequence: TGCGCCAGCAGCTTGGCGGGACAGGGCGGAGGCTACACCTTC. It yields the protein CASSLAGQGGGYTF.